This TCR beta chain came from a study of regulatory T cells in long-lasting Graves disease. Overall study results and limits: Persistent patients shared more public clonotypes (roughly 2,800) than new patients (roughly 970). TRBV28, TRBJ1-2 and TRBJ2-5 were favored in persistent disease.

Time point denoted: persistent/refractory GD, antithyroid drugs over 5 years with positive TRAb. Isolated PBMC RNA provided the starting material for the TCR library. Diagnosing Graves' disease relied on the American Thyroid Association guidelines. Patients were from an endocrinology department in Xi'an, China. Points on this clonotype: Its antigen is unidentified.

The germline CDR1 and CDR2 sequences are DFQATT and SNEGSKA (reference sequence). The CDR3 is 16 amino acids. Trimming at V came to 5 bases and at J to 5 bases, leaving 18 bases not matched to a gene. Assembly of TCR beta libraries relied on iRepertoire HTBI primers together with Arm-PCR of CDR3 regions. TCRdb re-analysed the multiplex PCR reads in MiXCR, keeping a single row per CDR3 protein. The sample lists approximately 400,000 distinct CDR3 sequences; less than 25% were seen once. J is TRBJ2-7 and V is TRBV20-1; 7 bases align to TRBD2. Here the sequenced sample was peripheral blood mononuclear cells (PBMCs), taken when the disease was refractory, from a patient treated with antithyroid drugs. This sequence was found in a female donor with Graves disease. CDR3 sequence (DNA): TGCAGTGCTGGGGGATCGGTGGGAGGGCCCGGAAACGAGCAGTACTTC. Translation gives CSAGGSVGGPGNEQYF.